This TCR beta chain was observed in a study of spatial heterogeneity in lung cancer. Study information: Compared with alpha-chain sequences, beta-chain sequences were consistently detected in greater numbers. Raw-read counts averaged over ten per unique TCR and UMI combination.

Whole-study results and caveats: The appearance of ubiquitous expanded tumor TCRs in blood was greater at resection than follow-up.

This clonotype was detected many times. Its antigen remains unknown. TCRdb called the 5' RACE reads again in MiXCR, with one record for every CDR3 protein. The repertoire consists of 90,000 or so distinct CDR3 sequences, with approximately 8.2% occurring once and the leading ten covering 6.9%. The time point is: sample taken at primary tumor resection. Researchers sequenced whole RNA taken from tumor, nontumor lung or frozen PBMC without sorting. The donors, more than 55 patients with untreated early-stage non-small cell lung cancer, provided the samples. Germline CDR1 reads SQVTM; CDR2 reads ANQGSEA. The CDR3 is 13 residues long. V lost 4 bases and J 5 bases, leaving 14 bases between the germline ends.

J is TRBJ1-1 and V is TRBV29-1, with a weak D call TRBD1 (5 bases). The TCR comes from a male donor with early-stage non-small cell lung cancer. Here the sequenced sample was PBMCs, taken at surgery. The CDR3 loop is CSVGGRAGTEAFF. Written as DNA, the CDR3 is TGCAGCGTTGGGGGCAGGGCAGGGACTGAAGCTTTCTTT.